This T cell receptor (beta chain) was documented in a study of blood T cell repertoires in COVID-19. Original methodology: Counts of nucleated cells, estimated from reference gene primer amplification, were obtained. TCRdb's table, derived via immunoSEQ multiplex PCR, lists solely in-frame clones and lacks some. Clone size and the V and J calls come from that table; the DNA yielded D and trimming. Of 110,000 or so clones in the sample, over 75% were seen once. V was clipped by 5 bases and J by 6 bases; unmatched bases: 8. The V gene's germline CDR1 is SGHVS and CDR2 FNYEAQ. The CDR3 has 16 residues. The source of this sequence is a man aged 50 or older with acute or convalescent COVID-19. The chain links TRBV7-6 to TRBJ2-2; 11 nucleotides line up with TRBD2. Sequencing used peripheral blood. CDR3: CASSPIAGGFPGELFF. CDR3 coding DNA: TGTGCCAGCAGCCCTATAGCGGGAGGGTTTCCCGGGGAGCTGTTTTTT.